The TCR beta chain under discussion was sequenced for a study of shared clonotypes between healthy human individuals. Libraries were prepared by immunoSEQ multiplex PCR; TCRdb keeps only in-frame clonotypes and omits some of them. The table shows about 340,000 clones, with around 67% occurring only once. V shed 4 bases and J shed 7 bases, with 8 bases lying between them. CDR3 length equals 11 residues. Germline-derived CDR1 and CDR2 are DFQATT and SNEGSKA (reference sequence). This clone has a count of ten or more. Its target is unknown. Broader study findings: Naive subsets tended to show greater estimated richness than memory subsets. Sample collection involved blood only; tissue repertoires are likely different. The study found about 5% of naive CD4 clonotypes shared across four donors.

Subsets obtained from CD4+ cells comprised CD45RA+ naive and CD45RA-negative memory cells. The rearrangement links TRBV20-1 to TRBJ2-1; the D is unclear. Sequencing used memory CD4+ T cells sorted from blood. The sample's subset: CD45RA-negative fraction. This sequence originates from a young man in good health. The CDR3 nucleotides are TGCAGTGCTACCCAGCTAAATGAGCAGTTCTTC. Amino acid sequence: CSATQLNEQFF.